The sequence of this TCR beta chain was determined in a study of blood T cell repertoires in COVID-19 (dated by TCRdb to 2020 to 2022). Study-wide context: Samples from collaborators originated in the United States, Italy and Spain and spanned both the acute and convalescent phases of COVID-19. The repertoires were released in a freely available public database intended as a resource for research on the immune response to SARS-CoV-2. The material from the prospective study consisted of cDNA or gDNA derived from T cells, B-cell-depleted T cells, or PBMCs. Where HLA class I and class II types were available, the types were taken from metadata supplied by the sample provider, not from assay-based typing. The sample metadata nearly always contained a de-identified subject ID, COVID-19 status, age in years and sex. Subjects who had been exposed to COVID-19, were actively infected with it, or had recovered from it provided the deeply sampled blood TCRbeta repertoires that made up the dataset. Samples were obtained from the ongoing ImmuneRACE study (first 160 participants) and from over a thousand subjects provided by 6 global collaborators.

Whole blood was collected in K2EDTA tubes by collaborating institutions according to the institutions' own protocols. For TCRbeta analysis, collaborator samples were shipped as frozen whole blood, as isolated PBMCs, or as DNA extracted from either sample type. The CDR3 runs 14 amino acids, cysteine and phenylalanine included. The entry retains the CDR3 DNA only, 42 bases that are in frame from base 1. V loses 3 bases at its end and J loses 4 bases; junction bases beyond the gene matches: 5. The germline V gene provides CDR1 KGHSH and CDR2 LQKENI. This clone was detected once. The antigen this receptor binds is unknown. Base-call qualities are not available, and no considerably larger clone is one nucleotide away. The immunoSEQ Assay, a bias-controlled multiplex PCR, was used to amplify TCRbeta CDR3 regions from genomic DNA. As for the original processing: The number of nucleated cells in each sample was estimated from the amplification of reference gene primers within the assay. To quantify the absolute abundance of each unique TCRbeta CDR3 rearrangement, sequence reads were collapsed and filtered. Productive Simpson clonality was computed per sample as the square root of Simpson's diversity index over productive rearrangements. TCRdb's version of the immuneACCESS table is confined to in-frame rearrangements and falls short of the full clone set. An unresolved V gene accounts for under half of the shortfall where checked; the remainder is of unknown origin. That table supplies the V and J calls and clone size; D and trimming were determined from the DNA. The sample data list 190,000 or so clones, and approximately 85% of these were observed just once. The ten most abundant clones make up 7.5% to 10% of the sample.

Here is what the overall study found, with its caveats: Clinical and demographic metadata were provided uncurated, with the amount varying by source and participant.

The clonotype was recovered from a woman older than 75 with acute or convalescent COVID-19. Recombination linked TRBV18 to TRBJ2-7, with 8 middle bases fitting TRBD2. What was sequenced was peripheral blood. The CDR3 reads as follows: CASSPERERYEQYF. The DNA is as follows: TGTGCCAGCTCACCGGAGCGGGAGCGGTACGAGCAGTACTTC.